This T cell receptor beta chain was identified during a study of blood T cell repertoires in COVID-19. Background on the study: Nucleic acid was either cDNA or gDNA, and it came from T cells, B-cell-depleted T cells, or PBMCs.

This CDR3 is 15 amino acids long. The V segment lost 4 bases and the J segment 6 bases; nucleotides outside the gene matches: 9. Germline CDR1 and CDR2: SGHNT and YYREEE (reference sequence). Clones were read by immunoSEQ multiplex PCR, and TCRdb kept only the in-frame ones, dropping some. The table records about 410,000 clones, about nine tenths of them present only once. This TCR was sampled from a woman in her twenties or thirties with active or convalescent COVID-19. The V and J genes are TRBV5-4 and TRBJ2-7; 11 nucleotides line up with TRBD1. Sequencing was done on a sample of peripheral blood. The CDR3 nucleotides are TGTGCCAGCAGCCAACCGGGACAGGGGGGGGTCGAGCAGTACTTC. The encoded protein is CASSQPGQGGVEQYF.